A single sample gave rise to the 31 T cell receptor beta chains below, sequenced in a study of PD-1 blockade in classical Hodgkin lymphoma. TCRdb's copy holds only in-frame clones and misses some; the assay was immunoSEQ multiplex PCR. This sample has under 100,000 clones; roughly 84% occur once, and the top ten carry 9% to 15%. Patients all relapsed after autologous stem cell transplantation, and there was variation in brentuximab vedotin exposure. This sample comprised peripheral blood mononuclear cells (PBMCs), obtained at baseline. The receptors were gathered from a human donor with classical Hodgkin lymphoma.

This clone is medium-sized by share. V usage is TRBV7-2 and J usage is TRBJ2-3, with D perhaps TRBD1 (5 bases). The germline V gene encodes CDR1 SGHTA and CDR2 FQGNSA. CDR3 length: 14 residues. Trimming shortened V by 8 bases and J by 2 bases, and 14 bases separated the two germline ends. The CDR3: CASAHRLSTDTQYF. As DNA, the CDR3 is TGTGCCAGCGCCCACAGGCTTTCCACAGATACGCAGTATTTT.

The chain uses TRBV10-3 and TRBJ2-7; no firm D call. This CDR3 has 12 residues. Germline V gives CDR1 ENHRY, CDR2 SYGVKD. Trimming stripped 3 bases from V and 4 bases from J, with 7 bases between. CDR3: CAISDSPYEQYF. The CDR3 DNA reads TGTGCCATCAGTGACAGCCCGTACGAGCAGTACTTC.

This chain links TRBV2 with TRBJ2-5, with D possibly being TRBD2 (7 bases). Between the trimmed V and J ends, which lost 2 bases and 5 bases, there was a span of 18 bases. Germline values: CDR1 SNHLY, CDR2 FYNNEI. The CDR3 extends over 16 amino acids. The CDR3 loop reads CASSEMGGGRGETQYF. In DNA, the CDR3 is TGTGCCAGCAGTGAAATGGGAGGGGGGCGCGGTGAGACCCAGTACTTC.

This CDR3 is CASSPTSGSTGELFF. The CDR3 nucleotides are TGTGCCAGCAGCCCGACTAGCGGGAGCACCGGGGAGCTGTTTTTT. The chain has TRBV6-5 and TRBJ2-2; the match to TRBD2 covers 12 bases. The V and J ends lost 6 bases and 4 bases, in that order; junction bases with no gene match: 3. This CDR3 has 15 amino acids. Germline CDR1 MNHEY, CDR2 SVGAGI.

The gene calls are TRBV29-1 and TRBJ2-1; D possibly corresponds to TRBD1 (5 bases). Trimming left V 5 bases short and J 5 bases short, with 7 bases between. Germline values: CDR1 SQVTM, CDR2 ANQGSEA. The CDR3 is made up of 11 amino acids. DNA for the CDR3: TGCAGCGTTCAGGGAAACAATGAGCAGTTCTTC. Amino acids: CSVQGNNEQFF.

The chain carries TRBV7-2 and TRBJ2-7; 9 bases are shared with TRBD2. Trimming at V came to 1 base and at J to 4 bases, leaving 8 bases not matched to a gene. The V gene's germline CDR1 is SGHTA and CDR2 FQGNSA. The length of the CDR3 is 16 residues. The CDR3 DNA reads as TGTGCCAGCAGCTTAGGGGGCGGGAGGGCCTGGTACGAGCAGTACTTC. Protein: CASSLGGGRAWYEQYF. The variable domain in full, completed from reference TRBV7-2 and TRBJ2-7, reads GAGVSQSPSNKVTEKGKDVELRCDPISGHTALYWYRQSLGQGLEFLIYFQGNSAPDKSGLPSDRFSAERTGGSVSTLTIQRTQQEDSAVYLCASSLGGGRAWYEQYFGPGTRLTVT.

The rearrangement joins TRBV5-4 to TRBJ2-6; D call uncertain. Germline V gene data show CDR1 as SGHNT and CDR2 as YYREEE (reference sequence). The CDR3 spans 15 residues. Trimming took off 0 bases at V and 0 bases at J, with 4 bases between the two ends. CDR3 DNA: TGTGCCAGCAGCTTGGGACACTCTGGGGCCAACGTCCTGACTTTC. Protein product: CASSLGHSGANVLTF.

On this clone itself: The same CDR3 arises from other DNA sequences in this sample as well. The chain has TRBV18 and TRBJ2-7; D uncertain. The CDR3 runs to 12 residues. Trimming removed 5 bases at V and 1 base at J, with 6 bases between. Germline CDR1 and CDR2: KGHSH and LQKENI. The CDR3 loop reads CASSGSSYEQYF. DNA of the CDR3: TGTGCCAGCTCAGGTTCATCCTACGAGCAGTACTTC.

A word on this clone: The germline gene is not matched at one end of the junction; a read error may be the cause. The CDR3 region has the DNA TGCGCCAGCAGAGAACGCGCCTACAATGCGCAGTTCTTC. It is translated as CASRERAYNAQFF. The chain couples TRBV10-2 to TRBJ2-1; D is unclear. CDR3 length: 13 residues. Per the germline V gene, CDR1 is WSHSY and CDR2 is SAAADI.

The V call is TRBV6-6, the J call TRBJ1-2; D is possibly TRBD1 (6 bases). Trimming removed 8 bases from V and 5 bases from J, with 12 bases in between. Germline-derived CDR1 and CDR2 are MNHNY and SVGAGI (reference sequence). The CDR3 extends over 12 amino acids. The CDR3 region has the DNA TGTGCCAGCCAAGGGACAAAGTATGGCTACACCTTC. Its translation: CASQGTKYGYTF.

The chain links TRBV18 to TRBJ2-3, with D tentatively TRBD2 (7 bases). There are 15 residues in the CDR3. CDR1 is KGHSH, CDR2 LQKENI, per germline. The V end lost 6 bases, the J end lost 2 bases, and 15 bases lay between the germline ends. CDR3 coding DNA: TGTGCCAGCTCCCAGGGAGGGACACACACAGATACGCAGTATTTT. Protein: CASSQGGTHTDTQYF.

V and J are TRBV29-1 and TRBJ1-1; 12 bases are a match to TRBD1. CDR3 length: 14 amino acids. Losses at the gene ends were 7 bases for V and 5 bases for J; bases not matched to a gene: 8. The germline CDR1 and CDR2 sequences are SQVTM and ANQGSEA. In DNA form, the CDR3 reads TGCAGCGCGGGACAGGGGGCTCGAGGGACTGAAGCTTTCTTT. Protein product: CSAGQGARGTEAFF.

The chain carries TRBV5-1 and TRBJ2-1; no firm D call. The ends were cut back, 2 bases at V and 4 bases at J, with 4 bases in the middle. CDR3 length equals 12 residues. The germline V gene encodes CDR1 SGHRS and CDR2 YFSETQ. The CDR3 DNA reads TGCGCCAGCAGCTTCACTTACAATGAGCAGTTCTTC. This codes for CASSFTYNEQFF.

CDR3 protein: CASSKPGQGAAEAFF. The DNA of the CDR3 is TGTGCCAGTAGTAAACCGGGACAGGGGGCCGCTGAAGCTTTCTTT. This rearrangement joins TRBV19 to TRBJ1-1; 12 bases line up with TRBD1. With 4 bases clipped from V and 6 bases from J, the junction kept 6 bases outside the gene matches. The CDR3 runs 15 residues. Germline V gives CDR1 LNHDA, CDR2 SQIVND (reference sequence). The variable domain in full, with the rest retrieved from reference TRBV19 and TRBJ1-1, is DGGITQSPKYLFRKEGQNVTLSCEQNLNHDAMYWYRQDPGQGLRLIYYSQIVNDFQKGDIAEGYSVSREKKESFPLTVTSAQKNPTAFYLCASSKPGQGAAEAFFGQGTRLTVV.

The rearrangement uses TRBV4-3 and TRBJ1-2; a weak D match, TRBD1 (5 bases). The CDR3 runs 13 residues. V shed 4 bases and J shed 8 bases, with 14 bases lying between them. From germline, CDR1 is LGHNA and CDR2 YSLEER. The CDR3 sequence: CASSRQGEEGYTF. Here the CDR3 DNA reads TGCGCCAGCAGCCGTCAGGGAGAGGAAGGCTACACCTTC.

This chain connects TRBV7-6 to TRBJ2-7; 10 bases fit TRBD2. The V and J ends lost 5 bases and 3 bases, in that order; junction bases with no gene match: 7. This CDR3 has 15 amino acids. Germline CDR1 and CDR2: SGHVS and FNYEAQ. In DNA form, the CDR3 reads TGTGCCAGCAGCGTCTCTAGCGGGAGTAACTACGAGCAGTACTTC. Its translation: CASSVSSGSNYEQYF.

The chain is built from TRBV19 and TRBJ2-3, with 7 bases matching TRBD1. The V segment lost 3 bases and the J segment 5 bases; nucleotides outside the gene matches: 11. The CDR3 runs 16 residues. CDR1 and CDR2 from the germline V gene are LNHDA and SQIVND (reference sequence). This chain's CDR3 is CASSINLGQPQDTQYF. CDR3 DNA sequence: TGTGCCAGTAGTATTAATTTGGGACAGCCTCAAGATACGCAGTATTTT.

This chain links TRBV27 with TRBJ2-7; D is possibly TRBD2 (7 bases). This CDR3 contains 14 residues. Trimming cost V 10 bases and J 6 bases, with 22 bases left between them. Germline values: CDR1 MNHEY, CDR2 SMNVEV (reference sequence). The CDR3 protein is CATAMGGAFGEQYF. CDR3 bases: TGTGCCACCGCTATGGGGGGGGCATTCGGCGAGCAGTACTTC.

The CDR3 DNA reads as TGTGCCAGCAGCTTATCGGTCTGGTTGGGGGATGAGCAGTTCTTC. Translation: CASSLSVWLGDEQFF. The V and J genes are TRBV7-8 and TRBJ2-1, with D possibly called TRBD1 or TRBD2 (5 bases each). Germline-derived CDR1 and CDR2 are SGHVS and FQNEAQ. Trimming pared 2 bases from V and 8 bases from J, leaving 16 bases between. CDR3 length: 15 residues. The variable domain in full, with the rest retrieved from reference TRBV7-8 and TRBJ2-1, is GAGVSQSPRYKVAKRGQDVALRCDPISGHVSLFWYQQALGQGPEFLTYFQNEAQLDKSGLPSDRFFAERPEGSVSTLKIQRTQQEDSAVYLCASSLSVWLGDEQFFGPGTRLTVL.

This CDR3 is CATSRDLGTSGVELFF. The CDR3 coding sequence is TGTGCCACCAGCAGAGATCTTGGGACTAGCGGGGTCGAGCTGTTTTTT. The chain recombines TRBV15 with TRBJ2-2; TRBD2 matches 13 bases. CDR1 is LNHNV, CDR2 YYDKDF, per germline (reference sequence). This CDR3 has 16 amino acids. Trimming took 0 bases from V and 11 from J; bases not matched to a gene: 6.

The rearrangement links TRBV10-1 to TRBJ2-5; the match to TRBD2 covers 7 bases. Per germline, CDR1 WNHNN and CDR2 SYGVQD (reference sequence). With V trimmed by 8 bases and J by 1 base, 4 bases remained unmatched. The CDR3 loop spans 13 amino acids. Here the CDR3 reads CASRAGLQETQYF. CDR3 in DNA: TGCGCCAGCCGAGCGGGGCTCCAAGAGACCCAGTACTTC.

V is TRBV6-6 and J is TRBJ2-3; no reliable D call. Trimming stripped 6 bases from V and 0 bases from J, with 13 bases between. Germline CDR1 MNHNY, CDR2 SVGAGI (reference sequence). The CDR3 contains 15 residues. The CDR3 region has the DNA TGTGCCAGCAGACAACACGGAGACAGCACAGATACGCAGTATTTT. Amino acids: CASRQHGDSTDTQYF.

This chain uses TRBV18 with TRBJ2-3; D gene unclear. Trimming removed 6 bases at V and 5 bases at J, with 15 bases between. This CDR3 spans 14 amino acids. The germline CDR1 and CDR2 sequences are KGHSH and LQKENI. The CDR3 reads CASSLSVGVDTQYF. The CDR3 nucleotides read TGTGCCAGCTCCCTCTCCGTTGGGGTAGATACGCAGTATTTT. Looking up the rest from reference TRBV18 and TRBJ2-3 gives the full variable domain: NAGVMQNPRHLVRRRGQEARLRCSPMKGHSHVYWYRQLPEEGLKFMVYLQKENIIDESGMPKERFSAEFPKEGPSILRIQQVVRGDSAAYFCASSLSVGVDTQYFGPGTRLTVL.

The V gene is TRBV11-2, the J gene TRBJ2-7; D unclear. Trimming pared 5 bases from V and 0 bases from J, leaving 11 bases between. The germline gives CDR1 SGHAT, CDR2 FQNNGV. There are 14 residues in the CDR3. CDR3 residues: CASSGYASSYEQYF. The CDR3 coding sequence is TGTGCCAGCAGCGGCTATGCAAGCTCCTACGAGCAGTACTTC.

The CDR3 nucleotides read TGCGCCAGCAGCCAAGGGCCGACAGGGAACTACGAGCAGTACTTC. Translation: CASSQGPTGNYEQYF. This sequence joins TRBV4-1 and TRBJ2-7; 7 bases are a match to TRBD1. The germline CDR1 and CDR2 sequences are MGHRA and YSYEKL. The CDR3 runs to 15 residues. The trim removed 1 base at V and 3 bases at J, leaving 6 bases unmatched.

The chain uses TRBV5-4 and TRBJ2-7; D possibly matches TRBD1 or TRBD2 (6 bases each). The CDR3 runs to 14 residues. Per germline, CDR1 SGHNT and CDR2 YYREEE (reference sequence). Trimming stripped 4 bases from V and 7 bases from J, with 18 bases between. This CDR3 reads CASSPGGLPSEQYF. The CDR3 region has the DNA TGTGCCAGCAGCCCCGGGGGCCTCCCGAGTGAGCAGTACTTC.

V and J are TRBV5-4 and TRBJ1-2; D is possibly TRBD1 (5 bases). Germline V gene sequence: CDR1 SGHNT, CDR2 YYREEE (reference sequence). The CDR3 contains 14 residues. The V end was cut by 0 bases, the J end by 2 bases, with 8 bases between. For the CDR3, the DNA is TGTGCCAGCAGCTTGGAACAGGCCAACTATGGCTACACCTTC. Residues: CASSLEQANYGYTF.

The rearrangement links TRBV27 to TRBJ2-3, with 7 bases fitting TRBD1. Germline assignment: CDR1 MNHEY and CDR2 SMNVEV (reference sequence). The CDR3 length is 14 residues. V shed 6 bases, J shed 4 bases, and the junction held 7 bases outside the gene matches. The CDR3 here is CASRTGIGADTQYF. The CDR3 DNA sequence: TGTGCCAGCAGGACAGGGATTGGCGCAGATACGCAGTATTTT.

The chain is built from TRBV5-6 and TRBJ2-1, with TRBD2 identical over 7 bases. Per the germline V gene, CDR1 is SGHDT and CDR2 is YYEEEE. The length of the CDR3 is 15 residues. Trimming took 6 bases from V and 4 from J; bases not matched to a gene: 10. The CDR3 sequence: CASTGLVEIYNEQFF. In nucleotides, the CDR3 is TGTGCCAGCACCGGACTAGTGGAGATATACAATGAGCAGTTCTTC.

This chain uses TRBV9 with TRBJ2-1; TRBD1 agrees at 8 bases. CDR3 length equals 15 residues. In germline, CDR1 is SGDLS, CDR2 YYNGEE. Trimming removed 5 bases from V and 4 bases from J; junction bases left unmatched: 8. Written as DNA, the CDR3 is TGTGCCAGCAGTCCGACAGGGGACTCTTACAATGAGCAGTTCTTC. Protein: CASSPTGDSYNEQFF.

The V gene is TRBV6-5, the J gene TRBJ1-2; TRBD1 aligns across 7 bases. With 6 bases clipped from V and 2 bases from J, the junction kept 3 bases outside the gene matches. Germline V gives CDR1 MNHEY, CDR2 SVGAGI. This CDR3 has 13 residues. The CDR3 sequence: CASRGTVNYGYTF. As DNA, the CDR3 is TGTGCCAGCAGGGGGACAGTCAACTATGGCTACACCTTC.